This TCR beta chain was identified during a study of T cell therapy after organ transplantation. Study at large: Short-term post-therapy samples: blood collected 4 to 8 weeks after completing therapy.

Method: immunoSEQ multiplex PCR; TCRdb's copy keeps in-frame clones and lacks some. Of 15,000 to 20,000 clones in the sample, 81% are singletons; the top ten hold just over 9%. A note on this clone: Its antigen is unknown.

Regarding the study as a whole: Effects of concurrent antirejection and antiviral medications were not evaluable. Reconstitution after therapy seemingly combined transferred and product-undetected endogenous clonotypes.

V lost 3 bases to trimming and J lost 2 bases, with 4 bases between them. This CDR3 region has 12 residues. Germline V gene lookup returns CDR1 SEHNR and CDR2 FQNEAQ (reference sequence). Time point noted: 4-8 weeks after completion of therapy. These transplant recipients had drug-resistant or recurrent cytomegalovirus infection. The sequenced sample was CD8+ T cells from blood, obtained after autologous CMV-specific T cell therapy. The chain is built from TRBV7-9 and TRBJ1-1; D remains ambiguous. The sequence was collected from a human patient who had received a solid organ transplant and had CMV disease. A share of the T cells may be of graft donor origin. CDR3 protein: CASSLDNTEAFF. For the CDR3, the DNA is TGTGCCAGCAGCTTGGATAACACTGAAGCTTTCTTT.